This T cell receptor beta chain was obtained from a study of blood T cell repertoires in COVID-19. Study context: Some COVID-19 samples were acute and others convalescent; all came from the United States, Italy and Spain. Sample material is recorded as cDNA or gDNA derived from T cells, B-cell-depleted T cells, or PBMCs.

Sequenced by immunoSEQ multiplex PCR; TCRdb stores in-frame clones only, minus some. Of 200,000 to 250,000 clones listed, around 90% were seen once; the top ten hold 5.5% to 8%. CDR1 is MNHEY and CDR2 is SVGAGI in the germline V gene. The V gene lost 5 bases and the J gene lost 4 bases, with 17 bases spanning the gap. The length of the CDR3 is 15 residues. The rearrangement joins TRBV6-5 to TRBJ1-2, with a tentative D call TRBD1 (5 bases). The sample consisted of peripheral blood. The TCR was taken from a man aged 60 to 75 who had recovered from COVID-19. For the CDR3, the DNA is TGTGCCAGCAGTCAGCCCGGGGCCGGGGGCTATGGCTACACCTTC. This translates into CASSQPGAGGYGYTF.